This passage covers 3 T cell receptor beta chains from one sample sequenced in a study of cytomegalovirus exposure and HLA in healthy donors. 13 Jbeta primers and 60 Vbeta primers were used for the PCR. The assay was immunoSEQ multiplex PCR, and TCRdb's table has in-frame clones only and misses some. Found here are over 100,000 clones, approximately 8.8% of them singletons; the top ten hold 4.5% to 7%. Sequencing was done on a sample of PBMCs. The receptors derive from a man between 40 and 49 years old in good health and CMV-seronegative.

The CDR3 DNA reads as TGTGCCAGCACCTTAAACATGAACACTGAAGCTTTCTTT. As protein: CASTLNMNTEAFF. V gene TRBV2 combines with J gene TRBJ1-1; D is undetermined. V lost 7 bases to trimming and J lost 0 bases, with 9 bases between them. The CDR3 contains 13 residues. Looked up from germline, CDR1 is SNHLY and CDR2 is FYNNEI.

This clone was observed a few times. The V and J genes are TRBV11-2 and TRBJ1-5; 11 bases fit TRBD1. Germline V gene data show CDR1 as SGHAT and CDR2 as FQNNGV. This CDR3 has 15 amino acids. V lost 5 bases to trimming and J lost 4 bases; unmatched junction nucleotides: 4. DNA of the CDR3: TGTGCCAGCAGCAGGGACAGGGGGTGGAATCAGCCCCAGCATTTT. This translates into CASSRDRGWNQPQHF.

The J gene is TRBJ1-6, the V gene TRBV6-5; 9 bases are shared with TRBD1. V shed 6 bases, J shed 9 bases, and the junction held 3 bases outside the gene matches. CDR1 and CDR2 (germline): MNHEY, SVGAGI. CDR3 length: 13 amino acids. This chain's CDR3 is CASRLQGASPLHF. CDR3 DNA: TGTGCCAGCAGACTACAGGGGGCTTCACCCCTCCACTTT.